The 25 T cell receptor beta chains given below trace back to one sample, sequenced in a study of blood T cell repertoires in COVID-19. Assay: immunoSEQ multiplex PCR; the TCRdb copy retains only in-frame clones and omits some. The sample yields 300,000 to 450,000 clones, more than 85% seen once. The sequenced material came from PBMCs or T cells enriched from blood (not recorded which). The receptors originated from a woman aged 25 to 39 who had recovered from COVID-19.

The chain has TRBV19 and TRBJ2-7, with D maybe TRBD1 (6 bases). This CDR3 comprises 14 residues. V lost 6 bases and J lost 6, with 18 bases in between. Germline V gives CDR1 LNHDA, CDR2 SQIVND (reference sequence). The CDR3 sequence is CASSVNRVRGEQYF. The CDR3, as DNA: TGTGCCAGTAGCGTCAACAGGGTCCGGGGCGAGCAGTACTTC.

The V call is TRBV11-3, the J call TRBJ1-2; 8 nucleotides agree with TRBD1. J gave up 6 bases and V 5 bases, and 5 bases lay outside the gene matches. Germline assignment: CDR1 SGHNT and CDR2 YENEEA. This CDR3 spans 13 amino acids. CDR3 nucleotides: TGTGCCAGCAGCAAACCAGGGGGCGATGGCTACACCTTC. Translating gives CASSKPGGDGYTF.

The CDR3 here is CASSLETAYGYTF. The CDR3 nucleotides read TGCGCCAGCAGCTTGGAGACAGCCTATGGCTACACCTTC. The chain recombines TRBV5-1 with TRBJ1-2, with a possible D match to TRBD1 (5 bases). V dropped 0 bases and J dropped 4 bases, with 7 bases sitting between them. This CDR3 spans 13 amino acids. Germline-derived CDR1 and CDR2 are SGHRS and YFSETQ.

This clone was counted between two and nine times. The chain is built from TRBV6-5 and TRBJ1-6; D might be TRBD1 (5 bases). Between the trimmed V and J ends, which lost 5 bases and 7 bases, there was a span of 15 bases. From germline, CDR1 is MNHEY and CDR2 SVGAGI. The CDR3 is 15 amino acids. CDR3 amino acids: CASSPGLRLNSPLHF. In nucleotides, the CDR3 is TGTGCCAGCAGTCCAGGGTTGAGGTTGAATTCACCCCTCCACTTT.

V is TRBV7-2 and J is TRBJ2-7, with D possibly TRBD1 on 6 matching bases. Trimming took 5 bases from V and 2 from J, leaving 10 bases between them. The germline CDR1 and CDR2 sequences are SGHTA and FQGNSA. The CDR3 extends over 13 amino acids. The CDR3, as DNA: TGTGCCAGCAGCACGACAGGAACCTACGAGCAGTACTTC. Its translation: CASSTTGTYEQYF. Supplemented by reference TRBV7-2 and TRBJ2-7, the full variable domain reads GAGVSQSPSNKVTEKGKDVELRCDPISGHTALYWYRQSLGQGLEFLIYFQGNSAPDKSGLPSDRFSAERTGGSVSTLTIQRTQQEDSAVYLCASSTTGTYEQYFGPGTRLTVT.

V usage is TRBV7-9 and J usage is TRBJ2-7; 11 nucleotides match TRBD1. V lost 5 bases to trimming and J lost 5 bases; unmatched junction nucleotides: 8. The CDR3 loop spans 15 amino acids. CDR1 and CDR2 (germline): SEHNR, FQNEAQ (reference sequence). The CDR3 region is CASSARTGGLNEQYF. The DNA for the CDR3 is TGTGCCAGCAGCGCAAGGACAGGGGGCTTGAACGAGCAGTACTTC. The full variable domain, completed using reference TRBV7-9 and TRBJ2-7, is DTGVSQNPRHKITKRGQNVTFRCDPISEHNRLYWYRQTLGQGPEFLTYFQNEAQLEKSRLLSDRFSAERPKGSFSTLEIQRTEQGDSAMYLCASSARTGGLNEQYFGPGTRLTVT.

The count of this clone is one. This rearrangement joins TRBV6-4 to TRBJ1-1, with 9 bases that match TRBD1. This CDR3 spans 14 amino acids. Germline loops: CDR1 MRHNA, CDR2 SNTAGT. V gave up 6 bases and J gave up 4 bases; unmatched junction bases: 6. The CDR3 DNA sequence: TGTGCCAGCAGCGCCGGGACAGGGACCACTGAAGCTTTCTTT. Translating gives CASSAGTGTTEAFF.

The CDR3 loop is CASRLSEIGTQYF. CDR3 nucleotide sequence: TGTGCCAGCAGACTGAGCGAAATAGGGACCCAGTACTTC. This chain joins TRBV7-8 and TRBJ2-5; D is undetermined. Germline V gene lookup returns CDR1 SGHVS and CDR2 FQNEAQ. The CDR3 has 13 amino acids. The V end was cut by 6 bases, the J end by 7 bases, with 15 bases between. The full variable domain, its missing parts supplied by reference TRBV7-8 and TRBJ2-5, is GAGVSQSPRYKVAKRGQDVALRCDPISGHVSLFWYQQALGQGPEFLTYFQNEAQLDKSGLPSDRFFAERPEGSVSTLKIQRTQQEDSAVYLCASRLSEIGTQYFGPGTRLLVL.

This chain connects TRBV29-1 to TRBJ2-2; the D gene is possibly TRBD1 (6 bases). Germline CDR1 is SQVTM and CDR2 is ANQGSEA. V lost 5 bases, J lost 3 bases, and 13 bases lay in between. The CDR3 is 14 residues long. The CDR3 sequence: CSVSPGVDTGELFF. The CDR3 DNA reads TGCAGCGTTTCACCAGGGGTCGACACCGGGGAGCTGTTTTTT.

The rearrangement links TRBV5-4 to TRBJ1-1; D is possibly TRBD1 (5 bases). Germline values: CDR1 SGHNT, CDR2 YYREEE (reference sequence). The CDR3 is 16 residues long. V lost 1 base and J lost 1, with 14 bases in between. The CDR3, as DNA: TGTGCCAGCAGCTTGCCGCCAGGGCAGAGGAACACTGAAGCTTTCTTT. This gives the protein CASSLPPGQRNTEAFF.

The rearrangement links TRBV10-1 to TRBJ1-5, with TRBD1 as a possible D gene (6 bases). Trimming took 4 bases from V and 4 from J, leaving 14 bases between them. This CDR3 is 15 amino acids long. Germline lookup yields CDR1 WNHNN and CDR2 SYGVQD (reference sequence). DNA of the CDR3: TGCGCCAGCAGTGGGAACAGGGTTAGGAATCAGCCCCAGCATTTT. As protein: CASSGNRVRNQPQHF.

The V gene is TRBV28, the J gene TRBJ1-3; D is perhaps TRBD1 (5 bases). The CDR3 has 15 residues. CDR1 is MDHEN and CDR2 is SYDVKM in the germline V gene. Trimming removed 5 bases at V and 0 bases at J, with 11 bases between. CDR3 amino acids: CASSPAGLSGNTIYF. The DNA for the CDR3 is TGTGCCAGCAGTCCGGCGGGACTCTCTGGAAACACCATATATTTT.

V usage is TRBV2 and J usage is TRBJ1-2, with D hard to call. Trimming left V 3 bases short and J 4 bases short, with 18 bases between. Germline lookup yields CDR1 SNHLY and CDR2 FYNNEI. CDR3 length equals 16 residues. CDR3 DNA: TGTGCCAGCAGTGAGGGGTATAAGGGAGGGAGCTATGGCTACACCTTC. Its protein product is CASSEGYKGGSYGYTF. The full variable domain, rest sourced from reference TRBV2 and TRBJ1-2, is EPEVTQTPSHQVTQMGQEVILRCVPISNHLYFYWYRQILGQKVEFLVSFYNNEISEKSEIFDDQFSVERPDGSNFTLKIRSTKLEDSAMYFCASSEGYKGGSYGYTFGSGTRLTVV.

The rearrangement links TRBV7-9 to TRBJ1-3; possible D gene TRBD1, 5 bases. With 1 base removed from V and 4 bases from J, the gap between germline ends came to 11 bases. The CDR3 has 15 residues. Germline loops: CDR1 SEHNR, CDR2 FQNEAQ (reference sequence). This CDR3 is CASSLGDFAGNTIYF. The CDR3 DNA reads TGTGCCAGCAGCTTAGGGGACTTTGCAGGAAACACCATATATTTT.

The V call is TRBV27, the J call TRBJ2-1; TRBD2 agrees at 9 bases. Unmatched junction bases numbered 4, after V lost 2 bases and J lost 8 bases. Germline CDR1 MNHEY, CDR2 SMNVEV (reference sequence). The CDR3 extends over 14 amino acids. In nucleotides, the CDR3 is TGTGCCAGCAGTTTAGCGGGGGGGCCTTATGAGCAGTTCTTC. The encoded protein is CASSLAGGPYEQFF.

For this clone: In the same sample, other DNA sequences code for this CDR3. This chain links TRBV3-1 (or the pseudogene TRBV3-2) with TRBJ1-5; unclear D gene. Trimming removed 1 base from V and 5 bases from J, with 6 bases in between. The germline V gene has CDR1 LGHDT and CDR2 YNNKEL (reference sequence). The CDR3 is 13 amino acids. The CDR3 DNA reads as TGTGCCAGCAGCCAAGGACTATATCAGCCCCAGCATTTT. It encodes CASSQGLYQPQHF.

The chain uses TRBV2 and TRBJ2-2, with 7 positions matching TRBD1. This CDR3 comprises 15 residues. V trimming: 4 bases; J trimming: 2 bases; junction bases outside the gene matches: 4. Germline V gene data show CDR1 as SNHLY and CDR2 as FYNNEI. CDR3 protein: CASSGQGSNTGELFF. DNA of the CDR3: TGTGCCAGCAGTGGACAGGGAAGTAACACCGGGGAGCTGTTTTTT.

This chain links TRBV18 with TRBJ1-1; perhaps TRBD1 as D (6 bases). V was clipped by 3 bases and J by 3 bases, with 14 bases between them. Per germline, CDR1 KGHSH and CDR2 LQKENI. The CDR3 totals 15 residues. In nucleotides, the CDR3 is TGTGCCAGCTCACCCGGGGGGCTTCCGGACACTGAAGCTTTCTTT. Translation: CASSPGGLPDTEAFF.

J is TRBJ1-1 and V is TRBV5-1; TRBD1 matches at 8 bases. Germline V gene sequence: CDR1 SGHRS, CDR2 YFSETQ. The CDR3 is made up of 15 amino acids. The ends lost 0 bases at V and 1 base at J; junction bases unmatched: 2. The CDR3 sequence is CASSLDDRGNTEAFF. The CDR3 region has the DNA TGCGCCAGCAGCTTGGATGACAGGGGGAACACTGAAGCTTTCTTT.

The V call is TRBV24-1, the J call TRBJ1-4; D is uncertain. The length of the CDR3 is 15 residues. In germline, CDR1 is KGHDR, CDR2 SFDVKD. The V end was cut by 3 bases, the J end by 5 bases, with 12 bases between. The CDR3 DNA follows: TGTGCCACCAGTGATCCGCAGTCGGGGAATGAAAAACTGTTTTTT. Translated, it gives CATSDPQSGNEKLFF.

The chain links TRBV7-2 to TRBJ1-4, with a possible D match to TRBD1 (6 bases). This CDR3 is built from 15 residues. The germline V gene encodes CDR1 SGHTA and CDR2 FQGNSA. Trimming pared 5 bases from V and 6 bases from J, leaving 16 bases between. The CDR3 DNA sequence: TGTGCCAGCAGCCAAGTGGGAGGGGGATATGAAAAACTGTTTTTT. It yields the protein CASSQVGGGYEKLFF.

CDR3 amino acids: CASTPGRLGANQPQHF. The CDR3 DNA reads as TGTGCCAGCACCCCGGGCCGGTTAGGGGCCAATCAGCCCCAGCATTTT. The V gene is TRBV6-2 or TRBV6-3, the J gene TRBJ1-5, with D possibly matching TRBD1 (5 bases). The CDR3 spans 16 residues. V shed 7 bases and J shed 3 bases, with 19 bases lying between them. The V gene's germline CDR1 is MNHEY and CDR2 SVGEGT.

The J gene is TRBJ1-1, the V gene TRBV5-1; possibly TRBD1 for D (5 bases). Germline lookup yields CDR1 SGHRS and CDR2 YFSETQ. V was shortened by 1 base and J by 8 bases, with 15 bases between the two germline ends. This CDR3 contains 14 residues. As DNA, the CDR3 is TGCGCCAGCAGCTTGCAGGGATTAACGAACGAAGCTTTCTTT. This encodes CASSLQGLTNEAFF.

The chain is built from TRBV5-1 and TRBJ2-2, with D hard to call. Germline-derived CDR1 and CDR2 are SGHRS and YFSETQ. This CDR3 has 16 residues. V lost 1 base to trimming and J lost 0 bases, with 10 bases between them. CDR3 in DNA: TGCGCCAGCAGCTTGCGACTGTCCGCGAACACCGGGGAGCTGTTTTTT. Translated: CASSLRLSANTGELFF.

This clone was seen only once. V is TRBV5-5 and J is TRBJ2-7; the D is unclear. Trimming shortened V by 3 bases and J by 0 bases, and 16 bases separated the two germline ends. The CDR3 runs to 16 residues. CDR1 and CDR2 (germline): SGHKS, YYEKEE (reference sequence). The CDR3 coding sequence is TGTGCCAGCAGCTCCCCAAAAGCAGGTACCTCCTACGAGCAGTACTTC. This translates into CASSSPKAGTSYEQYF.